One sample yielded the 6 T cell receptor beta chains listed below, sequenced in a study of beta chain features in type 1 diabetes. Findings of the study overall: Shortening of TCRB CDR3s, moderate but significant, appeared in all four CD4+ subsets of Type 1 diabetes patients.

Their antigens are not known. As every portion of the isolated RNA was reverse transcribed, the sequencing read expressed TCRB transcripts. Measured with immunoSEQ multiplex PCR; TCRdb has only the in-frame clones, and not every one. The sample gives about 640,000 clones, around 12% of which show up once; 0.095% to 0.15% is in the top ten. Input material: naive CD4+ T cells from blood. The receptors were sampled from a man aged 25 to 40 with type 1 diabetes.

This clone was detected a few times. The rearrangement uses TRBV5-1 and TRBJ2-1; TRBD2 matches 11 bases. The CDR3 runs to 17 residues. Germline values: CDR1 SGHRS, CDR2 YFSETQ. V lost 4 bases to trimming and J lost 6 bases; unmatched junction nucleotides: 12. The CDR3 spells CASSPGRLAGGRNEQFF. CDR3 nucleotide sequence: TGCGCCAGCAGCCCCGGCCGATTAGCGGGGGGGCGCAATGAGCAGTTCTTC. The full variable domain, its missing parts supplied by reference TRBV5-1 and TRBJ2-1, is KAGVTQTPRYLIKTRGQQVTLSCSPISGHRSVSWYQQTPGQGLQFLFEYFSETQRNKGNFPGRFSGRQFSNSRSEMNVSTLELGDSALYLCASSPGRLAGGRNEQFFGPGTRLTVL.

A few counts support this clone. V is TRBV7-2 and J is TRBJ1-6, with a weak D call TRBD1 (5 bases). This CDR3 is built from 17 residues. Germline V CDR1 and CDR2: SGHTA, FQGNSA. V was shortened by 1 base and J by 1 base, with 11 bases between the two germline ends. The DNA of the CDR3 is TGTGCCAGCAGCTTAGTAGGGGTAGGGTCCTATAATTCACCCCTCCACTTT. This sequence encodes CASSLVGVGSYNSPLHF.

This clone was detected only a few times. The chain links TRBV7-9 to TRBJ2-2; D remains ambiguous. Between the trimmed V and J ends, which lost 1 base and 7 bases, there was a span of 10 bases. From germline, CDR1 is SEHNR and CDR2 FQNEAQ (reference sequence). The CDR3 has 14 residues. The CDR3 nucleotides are TGTGCCAGCAGCTTAGGGCCCGAATTCGGGGAGCTGTTTTTT. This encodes CASSLGPEFGELFF.

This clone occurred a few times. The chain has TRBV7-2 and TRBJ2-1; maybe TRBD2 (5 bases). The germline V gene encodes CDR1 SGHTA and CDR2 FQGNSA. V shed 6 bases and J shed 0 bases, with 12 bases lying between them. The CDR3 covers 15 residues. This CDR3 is CASSPQRSSYNEQFF. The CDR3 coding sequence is TGTGCCAGCAGTCCTCAGCGGAGCTCCTACAATGAGCAGTTCTTC.

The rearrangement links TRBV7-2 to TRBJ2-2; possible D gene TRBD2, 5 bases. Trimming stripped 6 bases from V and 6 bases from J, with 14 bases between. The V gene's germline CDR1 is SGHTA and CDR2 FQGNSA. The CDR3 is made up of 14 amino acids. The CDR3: CASRPTVLAGELFF. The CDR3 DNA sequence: TGTGCCAGCAGGCCAACCGTACTAGCCGGGGAGCTGTTTTTT.

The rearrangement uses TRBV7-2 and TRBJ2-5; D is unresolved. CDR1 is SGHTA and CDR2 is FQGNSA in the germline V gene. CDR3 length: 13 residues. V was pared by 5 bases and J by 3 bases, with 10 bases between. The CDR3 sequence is CASSLAWEETQYF. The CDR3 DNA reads TGTGCCAGCAGCCTGGCTTGGGAAGAGACCCAGTACTTC. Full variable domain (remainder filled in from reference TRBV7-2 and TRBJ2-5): GAGVSQSPSNKVTEKGKDVELRCDPISGHTALYWYRQSLGQGLEFLIYFQGNSAPDKSGLPSDRFSAERTGGSVSTLTIQRTQQEDSAVYLCASSLAWEETQYFGPGTRLLVL.